This entry is about one T cell receptor (beta chain). The data were obtained in a study of blood T cell repertoires in COVID-19. TCRdb's table, derived via immunoSEQ multiplex PCR, lists solely in-frame clones and lacks some. The sample shows fewer than 200,000 clones, roughly 87% of them seen only once. This CDR3 is 15 amino acids long. The V and J ends lost 6 bases and 7 bases, in that order; junction bases with no gene match: 5. CDR1 and CDR2 (germline): SEHNR, FQNEAQ (reference sequence). This receptor was identified in a human donor with acute COVID-19. The donor label of this sample is uncertain. The sample was PBMCs or T cells enriched from blood (not recorded which). The chain employs TRBV7-9 and TRBJ1-6, with TRBD1 matching 11 bases. CDR3 sequence reads: CASSLDRGRNSPLHF. CDR3 nucleotide sequence: TGTGCCAGCAGTCTGGACAGGGGGCGAAATTCACCCCTCCACTTT. Using reference TRBV7-9 and TRBJ1-6 for the parts outside the CDR3, the full variable domain is DTGVSQNPRHKITKRGQNVTFRCDPISEHNRLYWYRQTLGQGPEFLTYFQNEAQLEKSRLLSDRFSAERPKGSFSTLEIQRTEQGDSAMYLCASSLDRGRNSPLHFGNGTRLTVT.